These 12 T cell receptor beta chains came from one sample sequenced in a study of T cells in Graves' hyperthyroidism and ophthalmopathy. The TCR beta CDR3 regions underwent amplification using RNA transcripts as the source. The HTBI set primed first-round TCR CDR3 RT-PCR. Via MiXCR, TCRdb re-called the multiplex PCR reads, giving one row per CDR3 protein. The sample includes around 600,000 distinct CDR3 sequences, approximately 15% of them seen just once. Material: blood. The receptors come from a woman aged 45-65 years with Graves' ophthalmopathy.

This clonotype was counted only a few times. The genes are TRBV20-1 and TRBJ1-4, with D hard to call. Germline V gene sequence: CDR1 DFQATT, CDR2 SNEGSKA (reference sequence). The V end lost 6 bases, the J end lost 3 bases, and 17 bases lay between the germline ends. The CDR3 has 15 residues. CDR3 coding DNA: TGCAGTGCCACCTCCCCGCGAGGCCCTAATGAAAAACTGTTTTTT. Its translation is CSATSPRGPNEKLFF.

V gene TRBV11-2 combines with J gene TRBJ2-7, with D uncertain. The germline V gene has CDR1 SGHAT and CDR2 FQNNGV. The CDR3 has 14 amino acids. Trimming removed 1 base at V and 2 bases at J, with 9 bases between. The CDR3 bases are TGTGCCAGCAGCTTAGTCATGGGTACCTACGAGCAGTACTTC. It specifies CASSLVMGTYEQYF.

This clonotype was picked up a small number of times. With a much larger clone just one base away, this may be a read error. This rearrangement joins TRBV30 to TRBJ1-1; D is unresolved. The germline V gene encodes CDR1 GTSNPN and CDR2 SVGIG (reference sequence). This CDR3 comprises 13 residues. V lost 5 bases to trimming and J lost 0 bases, with 10 bases between them. The CDR3 DNA reads TGTGCCTGGGGTCCTTCCATGAACACTGAAGCTTTCTTT. This sequence encodes CAWGPSMNTEAFF.

This clonotype was seen repeatedly, ten times or more. The chain couples TRBV7-9 to TRBJ1-1; D is unclear. CDR3 length: 19 amino acids. Germline V gene data show CDR1 as SEHNR and CDR2 as FQNEAQ (reference sequence). Trimming left V 5 bases short and J 1 base short, with 26 bases between. CDR3 sequence (DNA): TGTGCCAGCAGCCCCCCTAGGAGAGCCATGAACTCTCCGAACACTGAAGCTTTCTTT. This codes for CASSPPRRAMNSPNTEAFF.

This clonotype was observed many times. V and J are TRBV2 and TRBJ2-5; no clear D gene. The ends were cut back, 3 bases at V and 5 bases at J, with 13 bases in the middle. Germline lookup yields CDR1 SNHLY and CDR2 FYNNEI. The CDR3 spans 14 residues. The CDR3 nucleotides are TGTGCCAGCAGTGAGGGCCAGATGAGGGAGACCCAGTACTTC. This codes for CASSEGQMRETQYF.

The rearrangement joins TRBV9 to TRBJ2-3; D is perhaps TRBD1 or TRBD2 (5 bases each). The CDR3 totals 14 residues. V was pared by 3 bases and J by 6 bases, with 14 bases between. Germline V CDR1 and CDR2: SGDLS, YYNGEE. The CDR3 nucleotides read TGTGCCAGCAGCGCTAAAGGGGCGGGCGATACGCAGTATTTT. It yields the protein CASSAKGAGDTQYF.

There are many counts of this clonotype. This chain links TRBV28 with TRBJ2-2; 10 bases are a match to TRBD1. With V trimmed by 2 bases and J by 4 bases, 13 bases remained unmatched. CDR1 and CDR2 (germline): MDHEN, SYDVKM. The CDR3 length is 19 residues. CDR3 in amino acids: CASSLRVPGTGVTTGELFF. In DNA, the CDR3 is TGTGCCAGCAGTTTACGAGTACCCGGGACAGGGGTAACCACCGGGGAGCTGTTTTTT.

This clonotype was observed many times. This chain connects TRBV20-1 to TRBJ2-1; a possible D gene is TRBD2 (5 bases). This CDR3 comprises 14 residues. CDR1 is DFQATT and CDR2 is SNEGSKA in the germline V gene (reference sequence). The CDR3 region is CSAVLASSYNEQFF. The CDR3 DNA follows: TGCAGCGCGGTCCTAGCTAGCTCCTACAATGAGCAGTTCTTC.

In this sample, this clonotype turned up many times. The gene calls are TRBV20-1 and TRBJ2-1; tentatively, D is TRBD2 (5 bases). V was trimmed by 3 bases and J by 9 bases, leaving 15 bases between them. This CDR3 region has 13 residues. The V gene's germline CDR1 is DFQATT and CDR2 SNEGSKA (reference sequence). DNA for the CDR3: TGCAGTGCTAGGCGTGGGAGCGGAACTGAGCAGTTCTTC. This codes for CSARRGSGTEQFF.

This clonotype was detected only a few times. V and J are TRBV6-2 or TRBV6-3 and TRBJ2-7; 7 bases map to TRBD1. The CDR3 sequence is 13 residues long. Trimming cost V 5 bases and J 4 bases; bases outside gene matches: 5. The germline V gene encodes CDR1 MNHEY and CDR2 SVGEGT. The CDR3 sequence is CASSQGTVYEQYF. The DNA of the CDR3 is TGTGCCAGCAGTCAAGGGACAGTTTACGAGCAGTACTTC.

This clonotype was seen ten or more times. The chain couples TRBV6-1 to TRBJ2-7; TRBD1 matches 9 bases. The CDR3 has 13 amino acids. V was pared by 7 bases and J by 4 bases, with 5 bases of the junction left unmatched. The V gene's germline CDR1 is MNHNS and CDR2 SASEGT. The CDR3 region has the DNA TGTGCCAGCAATAGGGGACAGGGTTACGAGCAGTACTTC. Its protein product is CASNRGQGYEQYF.

This clonotype was counted at least ten times. The chain recombines TRBV5-1 with TRBJ2-1, with a tentative D call TRBD2 (6 bases). Trimming took 5 bases from V and 0 from J, leaving 9 bases between them. Germline loops: CDR1 SGHRS, CDR2 YFSETQ. This CDR3 contains 14 residues. The CDR3 loop is CASSYSGSYNEQFF. DNA for the CDR3: TGCGCCAGCAGTTATAGCGGCTCCTACAATGAGCAGTTCTTC. Variable domain in full (rest from reference TRBV5-1 and TRBJ2-1): KAGVTQTPRYLIKTRGQQVTLSCSPISGHRSVSWYQQTPGQGLQFLFEYFSETQRNKGNFPGRFSGRQFSNSRSEMNVSTLELGDSALYLCASSYSGSYNEQFFGPGTRLTVL.